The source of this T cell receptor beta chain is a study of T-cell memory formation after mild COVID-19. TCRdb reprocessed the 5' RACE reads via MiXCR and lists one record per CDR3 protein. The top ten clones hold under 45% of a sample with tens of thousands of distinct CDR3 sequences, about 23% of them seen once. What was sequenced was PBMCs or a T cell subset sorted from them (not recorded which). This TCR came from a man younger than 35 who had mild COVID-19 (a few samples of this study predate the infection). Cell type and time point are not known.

The CDR3 is CASSGRSTGGYTF. The CDR3 DNA reads TGTGCCAGCAGCGGTCGTTCTACGGGTGGCTACACCTTC. The chain uses TRBV7-9 and TRBJ1-2; D gene uncertain. Per germline, CDR1 SEHNR and CDR2 FQNEAQ (reference sequence). V was trimmed by 5 bases and J by 7 bases, leaving 14 bases between them. This CDR3 spans 13 amino acids.